A single sample gave rise to the 13 T cell receptor beta chains below, sequenced in a study of blood T cell repertoires in COVID-19. TCRdb keeps only in-frame clones here, not all; method: immunoSEQ multiplex PCR. This sample carries roughly 87,000 clones, around 84% of them seen once, and the ten largest clones take around 16%. What was sequenced was peripheral blood. The receptors come from a woman in her fifties or sixties with acute or convalescent COVID-19.

J is TRBJ1-2 and V is TRBV11-3; TRBD1 aligns across 7 bases. The CDR3 runs to 13 residues. CDR1 and CDR2 (germline): SGHNT, YENEEA. The V and J ends lost 3 bases and 4 bases, in that order; junction bases with no gene match: 2. The DNA for the CDR3 is TGTGCCAGCAGCTTTGACAGGGCCTATGGCTACACCTTC. It yields the protein CASSFDRAYGYTF.

The chain employs TRBV6-2 or TRBV6-3 and TRBJ1-1; D gene unclear. There are 15 residues in the CDR3. The ends were cut back, 6 bases at V and 0 bases at J, with 14 bases in the middle. From germline, CDR1 is MNHEY and CDR2 SVGEGT. The CDR3 loop reads CASSRPNSMNTEAFF. The DNA for the CDR3 is TGTGCCAGCAGCCGTCCTAATAGCATGAACACTGAAGCTTTCTTT.

As to this clone: A junction end diverges from the germline sequence, so it may reflect a read error. This sequence joins TRBV3-1 (or the pseudogene TRBV3-2) and TRBJ1-2; 8 positions match TRBD1. Germline V gives CDR1 LGHDT, CDR2 YNNKEL (reference sequence). The CDR3 totals 13 residues. The CDR3 DNA reads TGTGCCAGCAGCCAAGGACAGGGGATAAGGTGCGCCTTC. It specifies CASSQGQGIRCAF.

The genes are TRBV3-1 (or the pseudogene TRBV3-2) and TRBJ1-5, with D maybe TRBD1 (6 bases). The length of the CDR3 is 12 residues. Germline V gene data show CDR1 as LGHDT and CDR2 as YNNKEL (reference sequence). V dropped 6 bases and J dropped 7 bases, with 10 bases sitting between them. CDR3 in amino acids: CASSTGLQPQHF. The DNA for the CDR3 is TGTGCCAGCAGTACAGGGTTGCAGCCCCAGCATTTT.

This clone appeared a few times. The J gene is TRBJ2-2, the V gene TRBV13; D is undetermined. Trimming took off 4 bases at V and 2 bases at J, with 14 bases between the two ends. CDR1 is PRHDT and CDR2 is FYEKMQ in the germline V gene (reference sequence). The CDR3 extends over 16 amino acids. The CDR3 region has the DNA TGTGCCAGCAGCTCTCTCGTGGGCTTAAACACCGGGGAGCTGTTTTTT. Its translation: CASSSLVGLNTGELFF.

CDR3 nucleotide sequence: TGTGCCAGCAGGATAGACAGGGGGCCTGGCCTTGAAGCTTTCTTT. It translates to CASRIDRGPGLEAFF. The chain is built from TRBV6-5 and TRBJ1-1; 10 nucleotides line up with TRBD1. Germline assignment: CDR1 MNHEY and CDR2 SVGAGI. CDR3 length: 15 residues. V lost 6 bases, J lost 7 bases, and 11 bases stayed unmatched.

The chain links TRBV7-2 to TRBJ1-4; no definite D call. Germline lookup yields CDR1 SGHTA and CDR2 FQGNSA. The CDR3 spans 15 residues. V was cut by 6 bases and J by 4 bases, with 15 bases left in between. The CDR3 region has the DNA TGTGCCAGCAGGCCGGCCAGCGGCAATAATGAAAAACTGTTTTTT. The encoded protein is CASRPASGNNEKLFF.

The rearrangement joins TRBV3-1 (or the pseudogene TRBV3-2) to TRBJ1-2, with TRBD1 matching over 7 bases. Germline V gene data show CDR1 as LGHDT and CDR2 as YNNKEL (reference sequence). There are 14 residues in the CDR3. The J segment lost 7 bases and the V segment lost 0 bases, leaving 5 bases of the junction unmatched. CDR3 bases: TGTGCCAGCAGCCAAGAAGACAGGGTGCTTGGCTACACCTTC. Protein: CASSQEDRVLGYTF.

About this clone: This sample also contains other DNA sequences that code for the same CDR3. J is TRBJ2-6 and V is TRBV5-1, with D perhaps matching TRBD2 (6 bases). The ends were cut back, 0 bases at V and 0 bases at J, with 7 bases in the middle. Germline CDR1 reads SGHRS; CDR2 reads YFSETQ. This CDR3 spans 16 amino acids. The chain's CDR3 is CASSLGTTSGANVLTF. For the CDR3, the DNA is TGCGCCAGCAGCTTGGGGACTACCTCTGGGGCCAACGTCCTGACTTTC.

The chain employs TRBV11-2 and TRBJ2-7; tentative D call: TRBD1 (6 bases). The CDR3 has 16 amino acids. V lost 1 base and J lost 0, with 13 bases in between. Germline V lookup: CDR1 SGHAT, CDR2 FQNNGV. CDR3 sequence reads: CASSLGGTYNSYEQYF. CDR3 nucleotides: TGTGCCAGCAGCTTAGGAGGGACATACAACTCCTACGAGCAGTACTTC.

The rearrangement joins TRBV5-1 to TRBJ2-5; 11 nucleotides line up with TRBD2. This CDR3 contains 13 residues. Germline V gene sequence: CDR1 SGHRS, CDR2 YFSETQ. V dropped 7 bases and J dropped 3; count of bases not matched to a gene: 2. CDR3 sequence: CASSTSGEETQYF. CDR3 sequence (DNA): TGCGCCAGCTCGACTAGCGGGGAAGAGACCCAGTACTTC.

The gene calls are TRBV11-2 and TRBJ1-6; weak D call: TRBD1 (5 bases). The V and J ends lost 2 bases and 9 bases respectively, with 14 bases between them. The germline gives CDR1 SGHAT, CDR2 FQNNGV. CDR3 length equals 15 residues. In DNA form, the CDR3 reads TGTGCCAGCAGCTTATCCAGGGCGTTCGGTTCACCCCTCCACTTT. Encoded protein: CASSLSRAFGSPLHF.

This chain links TRBV19 with TRBJ1-2; D might be TRBD1 (6 bases). The V gene's germline CDR1 is LNHDA and CDR2 SQIVND (reference sequence). Trimming shortened V by 2 bases and J by 3 bases, and 10 bases separated the two germline ends. The CDR3 extends over 14 amino acids. CDR3 loop: CASSIPNRDYGYTF. The CDR3 region has the DNA TGTGCCAGTAGTATACCTAACAGGGACTATGGCTACACCTTC.